The present entry profiles one TCR beta chain with its context. Its antigen is undetermined. These data come from a study of cytomegalovirus exposure and HLA in healthy donors. Whole-study results and caveats: In a later analysis, DRB1 alleles had the most associated TCRs; HLA-C alleles the fewest. There were some V segments, including TRBV6-2 and TRBV6-3, excluded as indistinguishable.

Both 60 Vbeta primers and 13 Jbeta primers went into the PCR. Assay: immunoSEQ multiplex PCR; the TCRdb copy retains only in-frame clones and omits some. Here the sample spans 150,000 to 200,000 clones, approximately 86% being singletons. The J segment lost 3 bases and the V segment lost 7 bases, leaving 1 base of the junction unmatched. Germline V CDR1 and CDR2: ENHRY, SYGVKD. There are 12 residues in the CDR3. The V call is TRBV10-3, the J call TRBJ1-2; 8 nucleotides match TRBD1. Input material: PBMCs. This clonotype originated in a woman aged 18-29 years in good health and CMV-seronegative. The CDR3 DNA reads TGTGCCATCAAGGGACAGGACTATGGCTACACCTTC. The encoded protein is CAIKGQDYGYTF.